This passage covers 21 T cell receptor beta chains from one sample sequenced in a study of blood T cell repertoires in COVID-19. Some clones are missing from TCRdb's copy, which holds only in-frame ones; the method was immunoSEQ multiplex PCR. Of about 52,000 clones in the sample, about nine tenths were seen once. The sample consisted of peripheral blood. The receptor set was obtained from a human donor in a cohort sampled during active COVID-19.

The chain recombines TRBV3-1 (or the pseudogene TRBV3-2) with TRBJ1-2, with TRBD1 matching 8 bases. The ends lost 1 base at V and 3 bases at J; junction bases unmatched: 13. The CDR3 totals 18 residues. CDR1 is LGHDT and CDR2 is YNNKEL in the germline V gene (reference sequence). CDR3 in amino acids: CASSQGGTGLAVDYGYTF. Here the CDR3 DNA reads TGTGCCAGCAGCCAAGGAGGGACAGGTCTGGCCGTCGACTATGGCTACACCTTC.

The V gene is TRBV30, the J gene TRBJ2-3, with no clear D. Germline V lookup: CDR1 GTSNPN, CDR2 SVGIG (reference sequence). The V end was cut by 2 bases, the J end by 3 bases, with 18 bases between. This CDR3 comprises 16 residues. CDR3 bases: TGTGCCTGGAGTACCCCGGCCCGACGGCGGACAGATACGCAGTATTTT. Encoded protein: CAWSTPARRRTDTQYF.

The J gene is TRBJ2-2, the V gene TRBV6-4; tentatively, D is TRBD2 (6 bases). This CDR3 comprises 14 residues. Trimming shortened V by 5 bases and J by 6 bases, and 13 bases separated the two germline ends. Germline lookup yields CDR1 MRHNA and CDR2 SNTAGT. The CDR3 region is CASSPGSHAGELFF. Written as DNA, the CDR3 is TGTGCCAGCAGTCCCGGGAGTCATGCCGGGGAGCTGTTTTTT.

The rearrangement joins TRBV2 to TRBJ2-6; TRBD2 matches at 8 bases. Losses at the gene ends were 8 bases for V and 2 bases for J; bases not matched to a gene: 5. This CDR3 has 15 amino acids. Germline loops: CDR1 SNHLY, CDR2 FYNNEI. CDR3 sequence reads: CASPGGGPGANVLTF. CDR3 coding DNA: TGTGCCAGCCCGGGGGGGGGCCCTGGGGCCAACGTCCTGACTTTC.

This clone was seen more than once but under ten times. V and J are TRBV7-3 and TRBJ2-2; no definite D call. V was clipped by 5 bases and J by 7 bases, with 8 bases between them. Germline CDR1 and CDR2: SGHTA and FQGTGA. CDR3 length: 12 amino acids. CDR3 DNA sequence: TGTGCCAGCAGCCGCCCGGGCGGGGAGCTGTTTTTT. The encoded protein is CASSRPGGELFF.

The count of this clone is one. This rearrangement joins TRBV3-1 (or the pseudogene TRBV3-2) to TRBJ2-3, with TRBD2 matching over 8 bases. V was clipped by 2 bases and J by 0 bases; unmatched bases: 7. The CDR3 is made up of 17 amino acids. Germline CDR1 is LGHDT and CDR2 is YNNKEL (reference sequence). For the CDR3, the DNA is TGTGCCAGCAGCCAAACACTAGCGGAATCTAGCACAGATACGCAGTATTTT. It yields the protein CASSQTLAESSTDTQYF.

This clone occurred once. The chain combines TRBV5-4 with TRBJ1-2; perhaps TRBD1 as D (6 bases). The CDR3 contains 13 residues. Germline V gives CDR1 SGHNT, CDR2 YYREEE (reference sequence). V lost 0 bases, J lost 7 bases, and 10 bases lay in between. The CDR3 DNA reads as TGTGCCAGCAGCTTGGAGGGGGTAGCTGGCTACACCTTC. Its protein product is CASSLEGVAGYTF.

This clone was observed a single time. This chain uses TRBV4-2 with TRBJ2-1; 11 positions agree with TRBD2. There are 15 residues in the CDR3. In germline, CDR1 is LGHNA, CDR2 YNFKEQ. The junction had 3 bases not matched to a gene; V was cut back by 0 bases and J by 8 bases. CDR3 loop: CASSQELAGVDEQFF. Written as DNA, the CDR3 is TGTGCCAGCAGCCAAGAACTAGCGGGGGTCGATGAGCAGTTCTTC.

The CDR3 sequence: CASSFATVTDTQYF. CDR3 nucleotides: TGTGCCAGCAGTTTCGCCACGGTTACAGATACGCAGTATTTT. This chain links TRBV27 with TRBJ2-3; D gene unclear. This CDR3 contains 14 residues. From germline, CDR1 is MNHEY and CDR2 SMNVEV (reference sequence). Trimming took 3 bases from V and 3 from J, leaving 10 bases between them.

The gene calls are TRBV12-3 or TRBV12-4 and TRBJ2-3, with D maybe TRBD1 (6 bases). The CDR3 consists of 13 residues. V gave up 6 bases and J gave up 8 bases, with 15 bases separating them. As DNA, the CDR3 is TGTGCCAGCAGGGGGAACAGGGCGGGTACGCAGTATTTT. It encodes CASRGNRAGTQYF.

The chain joins TRBV11-2 to TRBJ2-1; TRBD1 agrees at 8 bases. V lost 0 bases to trimming and J lost 0 bases; unmatched junction nucleotides: 7. The CDR3 is 18 residues long. Germline CDR1 reads SGHAT; CDR2 reads FQNNGV. DNA for the CDR3: TGTGCCAGCAGCTTAGATAGGGGACAGGCAAGCTCCTACAATGAGCAGTTCTTC. Its translation: CASSLDRGQASSYNEQFF.

The CDR3 is CASSPGTEASGAFF. The DNA of the CDR3 is TGTGCCAGCTCACCCGGGACAGAGGCCTCGGGAGCTTTCTTT. The chain recombines TRBV18 with TRBJ1-1; 7 bases agree with TRBD1. With 3 bases clipped from V and 10 bases from J, the junction kept 11 bases outside the gene matches. Germline loops: CDR1 KGHSH, CDR2 LQKENI. This CDR3 region has 14 residues.

This chain links TRBV23-1 with TRBJ1-2; D is perhaps TRBD1 (6 bases). TRBV23-1 is marked as an open reading frame, function uncertain. Trimming pared 7 bases from V and 8 bases from J, leaving 14 bases between. The CDR3 loop spans 12 amino acids. Written as DNA, the CDR3 is TGCGCCAGCACCAAACGGGGGGCCGGCTACACCTTC. Amino acids: CASTKRGAGYTF.

This clone appeared once. The rearrangement joins TRBV28 to TRBJ1-4, with D tentatively TRBD1 (5 bases). This CDR3 is 15 amino acids long. The V and J ends lost 6 bases and 5 bases respectively, with 16 bases between them. Per the germline V gene, CDR1 is MDHEN and CDR2 is SYDVKM. Written as DNA, the CDR3 is TGTGCCAGCAGCCCGCCCCTGACAGTCAATGAAAAACTGTTTTTT. Encoded protein: CASSPPLTVNEKLFF.

The V and J genes are TRBV5-5 and TRBJ2-3; 11 positions match TRBD2. From germline, CDR1 is SGHKS and CDR2 YYEKEE (reference sequence). CDR3 size: 16 residues. The trim removed 0 bases at V and 0 bases at J, leaving 0 bases unmatched. CDR3 region: CASSLGLAGSTDTQYF. In nucleotides, the CDR3 is TGTGCCAGCAGCTTGGGACTAGCGGGAAGCACAGATACGCAGTATTTT.

The chain uses TRBV9 and TRBJ2-4; 10 bases agree with TRBD2. The CDR3 sequence is 18 residues long. Germline V gene data show CDR1 as SGDLS and CDR2 as YYNGEE. Trimming cost V 0 bases and J 2 bases; bases outside gene matches: 8. This CDR3 reads CASSVEAGGLMTKNIQYF. The CDR3 bases are TGTGCCAGCAGCGTAGAAGCGGGAGGGCTCATGACCAAAAACATTCAGTACTTC. The full variable domain, its missing parts supplied by reference TRBV9 and TRBJ2-4, is DSGVTQTPKHLITATGQRVTLRCSPRSGDLSVYWYQQSLDQGLQFLIQYYNGEERAKGNILERFSAQQFPDLHSELNLSSLELGDSALYFCASSVEAGGLMTKNIQYFGAGTRLSVL.

The CDR3 DNA follows: TGTGCCACCCTTGGCGGGAGGGCCAGTGAGCAGTTCTTC. Amino acids: CATLGGRASEQFF. The V call is TRBV10-3, the J call TRBJ2-1; 9 bases are a match to TRBD2. Per germline, CDR1 ENHRY and CDR2 SYGVKD. V lost 10 bases and J lost 9; bases outside the gene matches: 10. This CDR3 comprises 13 residues.

The chain has TRBV5-1 and TRBJ2-1; TRBD2 aligns across 7 bases. Germline-derived CDR1 and CDR2 are SGHRS and YFSETQ. V trimming: 5 bases; J trimming: 12 bases; junction bases outside the gene matches: 8. The CDR3 totals 12 residues. CDR3 DNA: TGCGCCAGCAGGTTGAGCGGGGAGGCGCAGTTCTTC. It encodes CASRLSGEAQFF.

The chain recombines TRBV28 with TRBJ2-7, with 13 bases matching TRBD2. CDR1 and CDR2 from the germline V gene are MDHEN and SYDVKM. The CDR3 is 17 amino acids. V lost 5 bases and J lost 0; bases outside the gene matches: 7. CDR3 residues: CASSKGTSGILSYEQYF. As DNA, the CDR3 is TGTGCCAGCAGTAAGGGGACTAGCGGGATTCTCTCCTACGAGCAGTACTTC.

V usage is TRBV7-2 and J usage is TRBJ2-5; no clear D. Germline CDR1 SGHTA, CDR2 FQGNSA. The CDR3 spans 13 residues. The ends were cut back, 3 bases at V and 1 base at J, with 6 bases in the middle. CDR3 in amino acids: CASSLRLQETQYF. The CDR3 DNA reads as TGTGCCAGCAGCTTGCGGCTCCAAGAGACCCAGTACTTC.

The chain employs TRBV11-2 and TRBJ1-1; 9 bases agree with TRBD1. Germline loops: CDR1 SGHAT, CDR2 FQNNGV. This CDR3 has 18 residues. The trim removed 5 bases at V and 6 bases at J, leaving 19 bases unmatched. Here the CDR3 reads CASSPLQGAQGFLSEAFF. DNA of the CDR3: TGTGCCAGCAGCCCGTTACAGGGGGCGCAAGGTTTTTTATCTGAAGCTTTCTTT.